This T cell receptor beta chain was recorded in a study of cytotoxic CD8 clonotypes in ibrutinib-treated CLL. Libraries were prepared by immunoSEQ multiplex PCR; TCRdb keeps only in-frame clonotypes and omits some of them. The sample lists approximately 150,000 clones, approximately 80% occurring once. V lost 4 bases and J 1 base, leaving 10 bases between the germline ends. The germline V gene encodes CDR1 ENHRY and CDR2 SYGVKD. The CDR3 spans 14 residues. The chain is built from TRBV10-3 and TRBJ1-1; a possible D gene is TRBD1 (6 bases). The receptor comes from a human donor with chronic lymphocytic leukemia. Sample: PBMCs, taken after 12 months of ibrutinib treatment. The CDR3 DNA sequence: TGTGCCATCAGTGGCCCAGGGGAGAACACTGAAGCTTTCTTT. Its translation is CAISGPGENTEAFF.